These 26 T cell receptor beta chains share one sample of origin, sequenced in a study of T cell repertoires in cytomegalovirus infection. Their antigens are not known. Via MiXCR, TCRdb re-called the reads, giving one row per CDR3 protein. The sample consists of about 400,000 distinct CDR3 sequences, about a third of them appearing once. The sequencing used cultured PBMCs, collected from culture after CMV antigen stimulation. Receptor source: a human donor in good health (CMV status not recorded). Some clones in this sample may be carry-over from other donors' samples.

The CDR3 region is CATRPGSQTQYF. The CDR3 DNA sequence: TGTGCCACTCGCCCGGGTTCGCAGACCCAGTACTTC. The chain employs TRBV28 and TRBJ2-5; D uncertain. The CDR3 is made up of 12 amino acids. The V gene lost 10 bases and the J gene lost 6 bases, with 15 bases spanning the gap. Germline V gene sequence: CDR1 MDHEN, CDR2 SYDVKM.

The genes are TRBV2 and TRBJ2-5; 10 nucleotides align to TRBD2. The CDR3 has 16 residues. Per the germline V gene, CDR1 is SNHLY and CDR2 is FYNNEI. After removal of 0 bases from V and 3 bases from J, the junction contained 4 bases not matched to a gene. CDR3 region: CASSEATLAGEETQYF. The CDR3 DNA reads TGTGCCAGCAGTGAAGCGACGCTAGCGGGAGAAGAGACCCAGTACTTC.

The chain links TRBV6-8 to TRBJ2-5; the D gene could be TRBD1 or TRBD2 (6 bases each). V gave up 5 bases and J gave up 4 bases, with 17 bases separating them. This CDR3 spans 15 amino acids. Germline CDR1 reads MNHGY; CDR2 reads SAAAGT. The DNA for the CDR3 is TGTGCCAGCAGTAGGCAGGGGACTTTGGGAGAGACCCAGTACTTC. Amino acids: CASSRQGTLGETQYF.

The rearrangement links TRBV4-1 to TRBJ2-2, with 14 bases identical to TRBD2. This CDR3 comprises 18 residues. Germline loops: CDR1 MGHRA, CDR2 YSYEKL. Trimming cost V 0 bases and J 7 bases; bases outside gene matches: 7. CDR3 DNA: TGCGCCAGCAGCCAAGATTCGGGACTAGCGGGAGTGAGCGGGGAGCTGTTTTTT. This codes for CASSQDSGLAGVSGELFF.

The chain is built from TRBV7-8 and TRBJ1-3, with D possibly TRBD1 on 6 matching bases. This CDR3 contains 15 residues. Trimming took 5 bases from V and 0 from J, leaving 11 bases between them. Germline V CDR1 and CDR2: SGHVS, FQNEAQ. CDR3 amino acids: CASSQTGRSGNTIYF. In nucleotides, the CDR3 is TGTGCCAGCAGCCAAACAGGGCGCTCTGGAAACACCATATATTTT.

This clonotype was detected a few times. V usage is TRBV5-1 and J usage is TRBJ1-1; 10 bases agree with TRBD1. The CDR3 has 17 residues. The V segment lost 4 bases and the J segment 5 bases; nucleotides outside the gene matches: 14. Germline lookup yields CDR1 SGHRS and CDR2 YFSETQ. CDR3 region: CASSRRDRGRGGTEAFF. The CDR3 region has the DNA TGCGCCAGCAGCCGCAGAGACAGGGGGCGTGGAGGGACTGAAGCTTTCTTT.

This clonotype has a handful of counts. This chain connects TRBV14 to TRBJ2-1; the D is unclear. From germline, CDR1 is SGHDN and CDR2 FVKESK. Trimming removed 0 bases from V and 0 bases from J, with 6 bases in between. This CDR3 has 15 residues. DNA of the CDR3: TGTGCCAGCAGCCAAGATTTGGGCTCCTACAATGAGCAGTTCTTC. Its translation is CASSQDLGSYNEQFF. The complete variable domain, with remaining parts taken from reference TRBV14 and TRBJ2-1, reads EAGVTQFPSHSVIEKGQTVTLRCDPISGHDNLYWYRRVMGKEIKFLLHFVKESKQDESGMPNNRFLAERTGGTYSTLKVQPAELEDSGVYFCASSQDLGSYNEQFFGPGTRLTVL.

V gene TRBV7-8 combines with J gene TRBJ1-1; 7 positions match TRBD1. Germline V CDR1 and CDR2: SGHVS, FQNEAQ. V shed 5 bases, J shed 4 bases, and the junction held 10 bases outside the gene matches. CDR3 length: 15 residues. CDR3 DNA: TGTGCCAGCAGCATCACCCTAACAGGGGTCACTGAAGCTTTCTTT. Its protein is CASSITLTGVTEAFF.

This clonotype has more than one count but fewer than ten. The chain has TRBV7-2 and TRBJ2-7; 13 positions match TRBD2. The V gene end was trimmed by 4 bases and the J gene end by 3 bases; junction bases not matched to a gene: 9. The CDR3 runs to 17 residues. Germline loops: CDR1 SGHTA, CDR2 FQGNSA. This chain's CDR3 is CASSSQRGLAGRYEQYF. Here the CDR3 DNA reads TGTGCCAGCAGCTCTCAAAGGGGACTAGCGGGACGCTACGAGCAGTACTTC. The variable domain in full, completed from reference TRBV7-2 and TRBJ2-7, reads GAGVSQSPSNKVTEKGKDVELRCDPISGHTALYWYRQSLGQGLEFLIYFQGNSAPDKSGLPSDRFSAERTGGSVSTLTIQRTQQEDSAVYLCASSSQRGLAGRYEQYFGPGTRLTVT.

The chain is built from TRBV20-1 and TRBJ1-2, with D tentatively TRBD1 (5 bases). CDR1 and CDR2 from the germline V gene are DFQATT and SNEGSKA (reference sequence). The CDR3 has 14 amino acids. Trimming shortened V by 3 bases and J by 4 bases, and 15 bases separated the two germline ends. CDR3: CSARVGPNPYGYTF. Here the CDR3 DNA reads TGCAGTGCTAGGGTGGGGCCGAACCCCTATGGCTACACCTTC.

This clonotype has only a few counts. The V gene is TRBV7-9, the J gene TRBJ2-3; 11 bases line up with TRBD2. The CDR3 is 16 amino acids. V was pared by 1 base and J by 5 bases, with 5 bases of the junction left unmatched. Germline V gene lookup returns CDR1 SEHNR and CDR2 FQNEAQ (reference sequence). CDR3 region: CASSLEVGLAGDTQYF. The CDR3 DNA is TGTGCCAGCAGCTTAGAAGTTGGACTAGCGGGAGATACGCAGTATTTT. The complete variable domain, with remaining parts taken from reference TRBV7-9 and TRBJ2-3, reads DTGVSQNPRHKITKRGQNVTFRCDPISEHNRLYWYRQTLGQGPEFLTYFQNEAQLEKSRLLSDRFSAERPKGSFSTLEIQRTEQGDSAMYLCASSLEVGLAGDTQYFGPGTRLTVL.

This clonotype was observed a handful of times. This rearrangement joins TRBV2 to TRBJ2-1; TRBD2 agrees at 7 bases. This CDR3 comprises 12 residues. Trimming took 11 bases from V and 8 from J; bases not matched to a gene: 9. The germline V gene has CDR1 SNHLY and CDR2 FYNNEI. The CDR3 sequence is CASRGSRHEQFF. The CDR3 nucleotides are TGTGCCTCGCGGGGGTCACGCCATGAGCAGTTCTTC.

This chain joins TRBV20-1 and TRBJ2-3; the D gene is possibly TRBD2 (5 bases). This CDR3 has 14 amino acids. V was pared by 3 bases and J by 3 bases, with 13 bases between. Germline V CDR1 and CDR2: DFQATT, SNEGSKA (reference sequence). CDR3: CSASVGVGTDTQYF. CDR3 bases: TGCAGTGCTAGCGTGGGAGTGGGGACAGATACGCAGTATTTT.

The V gene is TRBV6-2 or TRBV6-3, the J gene TRBJ2-1; TRBD1 might be the D (6 bases). This CDR3 is built from 15 residues. Trimming pared 7 bases from V and 5 bases from J, leaving 18 bases between. The germline V gene encodes CDR1 MNHEY and CDR2 SVGEGT. The chain's CDR3 is CASTPIWGRDNEQFF. The DNA of the CDR3 is TGTGCCAGCACTCCTATTTGGGGGCGCGACAATGAGCAGTTCTTC.

This clonotype was recorded a few times. The rearrangement joins TRBV27 to TRBJ1-1; 7 positions match TRBD1. From germline, CDR1 is MNHEY and CDR2 SMNVEV (reference sequence). Losses at the gene ends were 6 bases for V and 8 bases for J; bases not matched to a gene: 12. This CDR3 region has 14 residues. For the CDR3, the DNA is TGTGCCAGCAGCCAGGGCAGACAGGGCGCCGAAGCTTTCTTT. This translates into CASSQGRQGAEAFF.

V gene TRBV12-3 or TRBV12-4 combines with J gene TRBJ2-3; 10 nucleotides align to TRBD2. The CDR3 is made up of 16 amino acids. J was trimmed by 1 base and V by 5 bases; bases with no gene match: 6. The CDR3 DNA reads TGTGCCAGCAGTACTTCTAGCGGGAGCGGCACAGATACGCAGTATTTT. As protein: CASSTSSGSGTDTQYF.

The chain couples TRBV6-2 or TRBV6-3 to TRBJ1-5; no definite D call. The germline CDR1 and CDR2 sequences are MNHEY and SVGEGT. The CDR3 is 13 amino acids. Deletions cut 10 bases from V and 3 bases from J, with 13 bases between. CDR3: CATMDYLNQPQHF. CDR3 bases: TGTGCCACCATGGACTACCTCAATCAGCCCCAGCATTTT.

V and J are TRBV7-9 and TRBJ1-1; no firm D call. CDR3 length: 13 amino acids. Trimming left V 7 bases short and J 3 bases short, with 12 bases between. Per germline, CDR1 SEHNR and CDR2 FQNEAQ (reference sequence). CDR3 sequence: CASTYYRDTEAFF. The CDR3, as DNA: TGTGCCAGCACATACTACCGGGACACTGAAGCTTTCTTT.

The chain combines TRBV11-2 with TRBJ2-1; 9 bases align to TRBD1. The CDR3 totals 15 residues. CDR1 is SGHAT and CDR2 is FQNNGV in the germline V gene. Trimming removed 6 bases from V and 1 base from J; junction bases left unmatched: 4. CDR3 residues: CASSKTGGSYNEQFF. The CDR3 region has the DNA TGTGCCAGCAGTAAGACAGGGGGATCCTACAATGAGCAGTTCTTC.

Only a few counts were recorded for this clonotype. This chain uses TRBV27 with TRBJ1-2; 8 nucleotides align to TRBD1. V lost 5 bases and J lost 5; bases outside the gene matches: 7. There are 14 residues in the CDR3. The germline V gene has CDR1 MNHEY and CDR2 SMNVEV (reference sequence). In nucleotides, the CDR3 is TGTGCCAGCAGTCAGGACAGGGATTATTATGGCTACACCTTC. Its translation is CASSQDRDYYGYTF.

This clonotype showed up many times. The rearrangement uses TRBV11-3 and TRBJ2-1; 8 bases match TRBD1. The CDR3 covers 16 residues. Losses at the gene ends were 0 bases for V and 3 bases for J; bases not matched to a gene: 4. Germline lookup yields CDR1 SGHNT and CDR2 YENEEA. The CDR3 DNA reads as TGTGCCAGCAGCTTAGAGCAGGGGGCTTTCTACAATGAGCAGTTCTTC. The encoded protein is CASSLEQGAFYNEQFF.

The chain joins TRBV6-2 or TRBV6-3 to TRBJ2-2, with 13 bases aligning to TRBD2. J gave up 5 bases and V 8 bases, and 5 bases lay outside the gene matches. Germline CDR1 and CDR2: MNHEY and SVGEGT. The CDR3 is 15 amino acids. The CDR3 is CASWTSGRGTGELFF. The CDR3 DNA reads as TGTGCCAGCTGGACTAGCGGGAGAGGAACCGGGGAGCTGTTTTTT.

This clonotype was picked up many times. This chain links TRBV7-6 with TRBJ1-1; weak D call: TRBD1 (5 bases). V dropped 5 bases and J dropped 2 bases, with 9 bases sitting between them. The V gene's germline CDR1 is SGHVS and CDR2 FNYEAQ. The length of the CDR3 is 13 residues. For the CDR3, the DNA is TGTGCCAGCAGCCGGGGACTTAACACTGAAGCTTTCTTT. Its protein is CASSRGLNTEAFF.

This clonotype was seen only a few times. This chain uses TRBV28 with TRBJ1-2; possibly TRBD1 for D (6 bases). Germline CDR1 and CDR2: MDHEN and SYDVKM. The CDR3 is 14 amino acids. Between the trimmed V and J ends, which lost 6 bases and 7 bases, there was a span of 18 bases. As DNA, the CDR3 is TGTGCCAGCAGCCTCTTACAGGGAGGTCGTGGCTACACCTTC. Its translation: CASSLLQGGRGYTF.

The chain is built from TRBV19 and TRBJ2-3; 9 nucleotides agree with TRBD2. CDR1 is LNHDA and CDR2 is SQIVND in the germline V gene (reference sequence). The CDR3 covers 16 residues. J was trimmed by 6 bases and V by 6 bases; bases with no gene match: 13. The CDR3 here is CASSNLMREGHDTQYF. In nucleotides, the CDR3 is TGTGCCAGTAGCAACCTGATGCGGGAGGGCCACGATACGCAGTATTTT.

This clonotype was counted a few times. The rearrangement joins TRBV7-9 to TRBJ2-5, with 7 positions matching TRBD1. The CDR3 consists of 14 residues. V lost 5 bases, J lost 0 bases, and 3 bases stayed unmatched. Germline V CDR1 and CDR2: SEHNR, FQNEAQ (reference sequence). The CDR3 sequence is CASSKTGYQETQYF. As DNA, the CDR3 is TGTGCCAGCAGCAAGACAGGGTACCAAGAGACCCAGTACTTC.